This T cell receptor beta chain is drawn from a study of Graves' ophthalmopathy and Graves' hyperthyroidism. Comments on this clonotype: Its antigen is not known.

Ophthalmopathy donors showed moderate-to-severe activity, CAS ≥3, NOSPECS ≥4 and a duration under 3 months. As the template, RNA transcripts were used to amplify TCR beta CDR3 regions. A first-round RT-PCR used HTBI primers, followed by a second-round multiplex PCR. TCRdb re-called the multiplex PCR reads through MiXCR, storing one row per CDR3 protein. The sample lists about 740,000 distinct CDR3 sequences; 40% were seen once. Findings of the study overall: Stable hyperthyroidism and ophthalmopathy were told apart by a 13-signature model, which achieved about 88% sensitivity and nearly 84% specificity. Prediction of ophthalmopathy progression reached roughly 70% sensitivity and around 76% specificity. Blood also harbored most expanded thyroid clonotypes above 0.001 frequency.

What was sequenced was peripheral blood. The sequence was obtained from an adult man with Graves' ophthalmopathy.

The CDR3 sequence is CASSYLGTSGIPYEQYF. CDR3 coding DNA: TGTGCCAGCAGTTACCTCGGGACTAGCGGGATCCCGTACGAGCAGTACTTC. The chain uses TRBV6-6 and TRBJ2-7, with 13 bases aligning to TRBD2. The junction had 8 bases not matched to a gene; V was cut back by 2 bases and J by 4 bases. The CDR3 totals 17 residues. Looked up from germline, CDR1 is MNHNY and CDR2 is SVGAGI (reference sequence).